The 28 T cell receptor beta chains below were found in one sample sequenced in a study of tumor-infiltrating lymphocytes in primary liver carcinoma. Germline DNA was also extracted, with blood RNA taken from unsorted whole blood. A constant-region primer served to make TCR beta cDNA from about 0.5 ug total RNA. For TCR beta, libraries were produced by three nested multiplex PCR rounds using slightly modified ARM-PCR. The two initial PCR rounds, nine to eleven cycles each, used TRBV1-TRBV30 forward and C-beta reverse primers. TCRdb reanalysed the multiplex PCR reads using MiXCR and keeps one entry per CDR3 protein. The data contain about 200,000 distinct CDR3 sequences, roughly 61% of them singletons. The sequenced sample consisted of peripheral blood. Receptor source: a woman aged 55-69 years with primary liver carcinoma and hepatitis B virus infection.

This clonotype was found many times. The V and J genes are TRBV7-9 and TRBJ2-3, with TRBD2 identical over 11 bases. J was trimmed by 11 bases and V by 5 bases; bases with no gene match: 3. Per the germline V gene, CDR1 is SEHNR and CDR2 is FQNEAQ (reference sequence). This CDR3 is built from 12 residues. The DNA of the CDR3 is TGTGCCAGCAGCGCGGGGACTAGCGGGCAGTATTTT. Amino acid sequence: CASSAGTSGQYF.

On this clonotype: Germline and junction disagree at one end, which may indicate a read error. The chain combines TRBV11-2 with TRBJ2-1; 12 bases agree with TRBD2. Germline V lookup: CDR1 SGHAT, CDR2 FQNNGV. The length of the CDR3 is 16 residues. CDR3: CVSSPRLAGDSNEQSF. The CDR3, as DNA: TGTGTCAGCAGCCCAAGACTAGCGGGAGACAGCAATGAGCAGTCCTTC. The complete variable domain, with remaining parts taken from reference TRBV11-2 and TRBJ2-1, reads EAGVAQSPRYKIIEKRQSVAFWCNPISGHATLYWYQQILGQGPKLLIQFQNNGVVDDSQLPKDRFSAERLKGVDSTLKIQPAKLEDSAVYLCVSSPRLAGDSNEQSFGPGTRLTVL.

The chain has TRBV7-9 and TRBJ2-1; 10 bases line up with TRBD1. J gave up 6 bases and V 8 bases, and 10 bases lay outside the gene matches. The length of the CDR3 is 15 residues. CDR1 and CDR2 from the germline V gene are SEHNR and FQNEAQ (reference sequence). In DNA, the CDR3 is TGTGCCAGCGACGGAAGGGACAGGGGATTCAATGAGCAGTTCTTC. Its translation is CASDGRDRGFNEQFF. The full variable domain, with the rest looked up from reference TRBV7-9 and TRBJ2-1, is DTGVSQNPRHKITKRGQNVTFRCDPISEHNRLYWYRQTLGQGPEFLTYFQNEAQLEKSRLLSDRFSAERPKGSFSTLEIQRTEQGDSAMYLCASDGRDRGFNEQFFGPGTRLTVL.

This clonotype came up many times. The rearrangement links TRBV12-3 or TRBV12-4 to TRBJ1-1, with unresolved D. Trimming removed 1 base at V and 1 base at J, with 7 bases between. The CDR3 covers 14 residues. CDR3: CASSLGPRNTEAFF. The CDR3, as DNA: TGTGCCAGCAGTTTAGGGCCTCGGAACACTGAAGCTTTCTTT.

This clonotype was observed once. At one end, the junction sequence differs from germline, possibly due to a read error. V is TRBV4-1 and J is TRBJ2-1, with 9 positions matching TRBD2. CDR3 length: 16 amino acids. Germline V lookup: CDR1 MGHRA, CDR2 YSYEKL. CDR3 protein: CASSHVIAGDYNEQFF. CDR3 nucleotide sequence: TGTGCCAGCAGCCATGTTATAGCGGGAGACTACAATGAGCAGTTCTTC.

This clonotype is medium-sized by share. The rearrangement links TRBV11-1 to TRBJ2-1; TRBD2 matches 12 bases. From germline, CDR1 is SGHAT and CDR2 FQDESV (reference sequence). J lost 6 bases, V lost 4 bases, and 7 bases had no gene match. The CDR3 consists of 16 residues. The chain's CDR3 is CASSSTTSGSRNEQFF. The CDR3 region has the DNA TGTGCCAGCAGCTCGACGACTAGCGGGAGCCGCAATGAGCAGTTCTTC.

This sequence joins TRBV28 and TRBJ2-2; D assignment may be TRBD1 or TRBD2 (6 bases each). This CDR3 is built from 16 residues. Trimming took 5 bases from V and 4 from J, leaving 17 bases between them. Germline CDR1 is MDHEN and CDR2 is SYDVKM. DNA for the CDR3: TGTGCCAGCAGTCACAGGGAGGCCCGTGGCACCGGGGAGCTGTTTTTT. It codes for CASSHREARGTGELFF.

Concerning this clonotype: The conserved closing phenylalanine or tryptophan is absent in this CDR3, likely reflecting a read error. Here the CDR3 reads CASSPRTSGRAISYGQYL. The CDR3 DNA follows: TGTGCCAGCAGCCCCCGGACTAGCGGGAGGGCTATATCCTACGGGCAGTACCTC. The chain couples TRBV11-2 to TRBJ2-7; 15 positions match TRBD2. Germline-derived CDR1 and CDR2 are SGHAT and FQNNGV. This CDR3 contains 18 residues.

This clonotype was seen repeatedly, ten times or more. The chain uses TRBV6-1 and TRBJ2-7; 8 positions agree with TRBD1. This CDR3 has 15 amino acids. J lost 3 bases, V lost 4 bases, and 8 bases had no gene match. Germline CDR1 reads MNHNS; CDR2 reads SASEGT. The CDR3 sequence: CASSARQGSYYEQYF. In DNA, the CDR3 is TGTGCCAGCAGTGCCCGACAGGGGAGTTACTACGAGCAGTACTTC.

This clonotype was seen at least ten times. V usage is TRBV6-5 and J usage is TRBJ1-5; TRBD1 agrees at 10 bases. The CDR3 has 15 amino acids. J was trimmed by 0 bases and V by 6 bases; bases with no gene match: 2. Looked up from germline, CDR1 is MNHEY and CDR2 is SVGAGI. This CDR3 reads CASRDRGYSNQPQHF. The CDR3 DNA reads TGTGCCAGCAGGGACAGGGGGTATAGCAATCAGCCCCAGCATTTT.

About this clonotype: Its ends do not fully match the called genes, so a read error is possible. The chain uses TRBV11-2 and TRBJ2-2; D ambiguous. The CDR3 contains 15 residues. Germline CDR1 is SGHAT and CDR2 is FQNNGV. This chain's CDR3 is CASTLEQSHSGELFF. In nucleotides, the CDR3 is TGTGCCAGCACCTTAGAACAGTCTCACAGCGGGGAGCTGTTTTTT.

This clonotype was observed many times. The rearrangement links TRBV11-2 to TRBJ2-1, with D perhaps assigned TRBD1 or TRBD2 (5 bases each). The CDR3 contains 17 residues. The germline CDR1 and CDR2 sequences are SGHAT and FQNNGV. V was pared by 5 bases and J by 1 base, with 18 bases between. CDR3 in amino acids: CASSGRLGRTSYNEQFF. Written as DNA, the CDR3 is TGTGCCAGCAGCGGGCGCTTGGGACGGACTTCCTACAATGAGCAGTTCTTC.

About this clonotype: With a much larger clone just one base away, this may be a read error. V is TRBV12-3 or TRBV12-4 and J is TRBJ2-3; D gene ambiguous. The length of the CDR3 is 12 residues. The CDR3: CASSVTTDTRYF. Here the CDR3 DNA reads TGTGCCAGCAGTGTGACCACAGATACGCGGTATTTT.

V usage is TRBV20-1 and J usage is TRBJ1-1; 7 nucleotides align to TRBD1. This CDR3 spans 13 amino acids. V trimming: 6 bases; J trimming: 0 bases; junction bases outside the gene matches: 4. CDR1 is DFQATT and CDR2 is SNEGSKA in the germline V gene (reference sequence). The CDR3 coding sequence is TGCAGTGCGAGGGACAGTGTGAACACTGAAGCTTTCTTT. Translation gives CSARDSVNTEAFF.

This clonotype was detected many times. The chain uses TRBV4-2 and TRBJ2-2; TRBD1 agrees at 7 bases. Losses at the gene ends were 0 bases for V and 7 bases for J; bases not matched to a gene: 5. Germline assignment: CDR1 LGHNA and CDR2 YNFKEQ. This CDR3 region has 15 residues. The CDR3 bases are TGTGCCAGCAGCCAAGACCGGCACAGGGGCGGGGAGCTGTTTTTT. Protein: CASSQDRHRGGELFF.

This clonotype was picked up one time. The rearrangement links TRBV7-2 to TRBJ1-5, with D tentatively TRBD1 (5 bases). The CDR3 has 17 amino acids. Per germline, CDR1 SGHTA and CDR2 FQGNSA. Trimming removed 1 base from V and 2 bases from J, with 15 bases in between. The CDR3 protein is CASSLGGAHRGNQPQHF. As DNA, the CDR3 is TGTGCCAGCAGCTTAGGAGGGGCCCACCGAGGCAATCAGCCCCAGCATTTT.

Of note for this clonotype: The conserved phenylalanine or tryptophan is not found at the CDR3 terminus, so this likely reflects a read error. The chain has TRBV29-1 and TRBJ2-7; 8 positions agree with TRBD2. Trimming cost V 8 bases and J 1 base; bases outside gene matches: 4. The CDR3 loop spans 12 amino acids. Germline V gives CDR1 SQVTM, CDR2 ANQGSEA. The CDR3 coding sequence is TGCAGCCCACGGGGGGGGTCCTACGAGCAGTACCTC. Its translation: CSPRGGSYEQYL.

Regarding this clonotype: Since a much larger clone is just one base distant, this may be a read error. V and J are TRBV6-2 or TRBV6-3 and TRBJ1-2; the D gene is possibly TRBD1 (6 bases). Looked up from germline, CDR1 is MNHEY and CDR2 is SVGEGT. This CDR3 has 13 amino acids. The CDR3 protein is CASTGYRYYDYTF. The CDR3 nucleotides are TGTGCCAGTACAGGGTATCGCTACTATGACTACACCTTC.

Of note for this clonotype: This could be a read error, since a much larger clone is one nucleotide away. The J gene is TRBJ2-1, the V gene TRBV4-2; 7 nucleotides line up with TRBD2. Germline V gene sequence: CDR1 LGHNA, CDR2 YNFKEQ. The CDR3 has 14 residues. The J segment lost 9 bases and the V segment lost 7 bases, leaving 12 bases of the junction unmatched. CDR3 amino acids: CASNRPGLIFEQFF. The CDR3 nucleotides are TGTGCCAGCAACCGGCCGGGACTAATTTTTGAGCAGTTCTTC.

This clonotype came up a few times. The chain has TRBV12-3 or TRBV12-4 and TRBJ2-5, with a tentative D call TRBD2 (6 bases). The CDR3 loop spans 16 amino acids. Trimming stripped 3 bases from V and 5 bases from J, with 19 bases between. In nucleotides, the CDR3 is TGTGCCAGCAGTTTCGGACTCATCCTGCGGGGTGAGACCCAGTACTTC. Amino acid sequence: CASSFGLILRGETQYF.

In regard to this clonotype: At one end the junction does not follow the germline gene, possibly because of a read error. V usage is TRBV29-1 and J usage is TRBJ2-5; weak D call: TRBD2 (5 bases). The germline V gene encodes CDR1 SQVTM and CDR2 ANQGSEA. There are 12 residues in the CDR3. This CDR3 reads CSVAPSGETQNF. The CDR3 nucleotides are TGCAGCGTTGCACCTTCTGGGGAGACCCAGAACTTC.

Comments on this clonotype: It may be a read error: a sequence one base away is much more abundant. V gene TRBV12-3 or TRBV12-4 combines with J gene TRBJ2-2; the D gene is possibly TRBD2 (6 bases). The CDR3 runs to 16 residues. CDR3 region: CANSLLGTQNTGELFF. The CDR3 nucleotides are TGTGCCAACAGTTTGTTAGGGACTCAAAACACCGGGGAGCTGTTTTTT.

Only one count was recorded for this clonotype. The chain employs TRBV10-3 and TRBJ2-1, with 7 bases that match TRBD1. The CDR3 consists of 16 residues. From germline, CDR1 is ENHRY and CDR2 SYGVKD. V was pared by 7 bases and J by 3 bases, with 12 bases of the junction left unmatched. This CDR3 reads CAIMAGGVTGYNEQFF. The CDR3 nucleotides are TGTGCCATCATGGCAGGGGGAGTCACGGGCTACAATGAGCAGTTCTTC.

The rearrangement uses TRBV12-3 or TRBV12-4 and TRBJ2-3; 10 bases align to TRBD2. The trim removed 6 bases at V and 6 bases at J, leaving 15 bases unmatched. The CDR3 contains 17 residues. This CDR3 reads CASSSRAGGRLSDTQYF. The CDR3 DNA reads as TGTGCCAGCAGCTCCAGAGCGGGAGGGCGGCTCAGTGATACGCAGTATTTT.

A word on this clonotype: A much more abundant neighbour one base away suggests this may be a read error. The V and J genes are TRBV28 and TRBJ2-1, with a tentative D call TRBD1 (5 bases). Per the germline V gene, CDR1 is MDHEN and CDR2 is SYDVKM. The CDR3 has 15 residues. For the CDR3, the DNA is TGTGCCAGCAGGAGACAGACGCCCGGCCTCAATGAGCAGCTCTTC. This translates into CASRRQTPGLNEQLF.

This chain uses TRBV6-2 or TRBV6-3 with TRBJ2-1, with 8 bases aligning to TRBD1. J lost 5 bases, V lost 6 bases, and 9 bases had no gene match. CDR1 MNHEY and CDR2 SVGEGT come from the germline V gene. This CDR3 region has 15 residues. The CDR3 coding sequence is TGTGCCAGCAGGTCTACAGGGGGATCGCACAATGAGCAGTTCTTC. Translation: CASRSTGGSHNEQFF.

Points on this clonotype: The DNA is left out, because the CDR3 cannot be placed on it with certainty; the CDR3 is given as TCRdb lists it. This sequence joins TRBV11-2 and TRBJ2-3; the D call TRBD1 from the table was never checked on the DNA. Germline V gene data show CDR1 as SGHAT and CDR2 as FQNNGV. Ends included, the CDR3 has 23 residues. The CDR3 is CASSLGTGGTEDFFGQGTDTQYF.

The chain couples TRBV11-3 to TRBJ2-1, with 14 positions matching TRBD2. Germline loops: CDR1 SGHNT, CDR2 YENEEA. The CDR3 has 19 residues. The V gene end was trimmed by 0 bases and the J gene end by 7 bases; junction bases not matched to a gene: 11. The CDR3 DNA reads TGTGCCAGCAGCTTAGATGGGACTAGCGGGAGTCCAATCTATAATGAGCAGTTCTTC. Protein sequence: CASSLDGTSGSPIYNEQFF.